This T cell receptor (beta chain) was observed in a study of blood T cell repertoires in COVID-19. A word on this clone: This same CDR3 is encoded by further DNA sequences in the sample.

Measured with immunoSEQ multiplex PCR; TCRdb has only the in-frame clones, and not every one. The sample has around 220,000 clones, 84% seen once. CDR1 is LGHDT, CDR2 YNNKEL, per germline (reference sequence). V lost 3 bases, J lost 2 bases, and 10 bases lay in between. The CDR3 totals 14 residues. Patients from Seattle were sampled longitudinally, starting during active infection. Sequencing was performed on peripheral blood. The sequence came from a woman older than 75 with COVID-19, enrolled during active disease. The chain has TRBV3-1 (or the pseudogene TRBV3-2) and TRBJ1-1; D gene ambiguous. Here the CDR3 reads CASSQVGSNTEAFF. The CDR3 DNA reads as TGTGCCAGCAGCCAGGTGGGCAGTAACACTGAAGCTTTCTTT.